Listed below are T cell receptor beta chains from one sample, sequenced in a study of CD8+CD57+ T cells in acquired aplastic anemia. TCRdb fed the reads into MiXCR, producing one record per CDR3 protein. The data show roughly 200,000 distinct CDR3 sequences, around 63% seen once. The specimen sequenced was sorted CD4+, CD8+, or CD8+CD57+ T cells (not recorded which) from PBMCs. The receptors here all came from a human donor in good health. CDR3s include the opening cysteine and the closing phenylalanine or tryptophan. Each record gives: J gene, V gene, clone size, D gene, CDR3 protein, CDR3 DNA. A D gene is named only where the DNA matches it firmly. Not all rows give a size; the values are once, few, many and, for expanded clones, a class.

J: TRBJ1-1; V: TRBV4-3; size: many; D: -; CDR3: CASSQDATFLDVNTEAFF; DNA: TGCGCCAGCAGCCAAGATGCGACATTCCTGGACGTAAACACTGAAGCTTTCTTT
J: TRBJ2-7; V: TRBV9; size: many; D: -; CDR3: CASSVASSYEQYF; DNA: TGTGCCAGCAGCGTAGCGTCTTCCTACGAGCAGTACTTC
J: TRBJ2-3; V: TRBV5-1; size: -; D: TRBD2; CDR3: CASSLVAGALDTQYF; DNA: TGCGCCAGCAGCTTGGTCGCGGGAGCACTAGATACGCAGTATTTT
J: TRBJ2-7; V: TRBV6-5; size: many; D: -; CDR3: CASSSSAASYEQYF; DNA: TGTGCCAGCAGCTCTTCGGCGGCCTCCTACGAGCAGTACTTC
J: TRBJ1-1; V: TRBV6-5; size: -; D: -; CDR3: CARSEVYTEASF; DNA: TGTGCCAGAAGTGAAGTTTATACTGAAGCTTCCTTT
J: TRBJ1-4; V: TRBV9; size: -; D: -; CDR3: CASSMDGLGTNEKLFF; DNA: TGTGCCAGCAGCATGGATGGACTAGGGACTAATGAAAAACTGTTTTTT
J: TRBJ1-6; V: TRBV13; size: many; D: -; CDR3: CASSEQGGLYNSPLHF; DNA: TGTGCCAGCAGTGAACAGGGTGGGCTGTATAATTCACCCCTCCACTTT
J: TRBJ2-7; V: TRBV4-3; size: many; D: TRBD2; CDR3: CASSQRWGGVGSYEQYF; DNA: TGCGCCAGCAGCCAAAGGTGGGGGGGGGTTGGCTCCTACGAGCAGTACTTC
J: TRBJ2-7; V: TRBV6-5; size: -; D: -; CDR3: CASSYGSGDSYEQYF; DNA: TGTGCCAGCAGTTACGGGTCGGGGGACTCCTACGAGCAGTACTTC
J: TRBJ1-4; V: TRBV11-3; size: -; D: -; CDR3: CASSLTAINEKLFF; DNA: TGTGCCAGCAGCTTGACCGCTATTAATGAAAAACTGTTTTTT
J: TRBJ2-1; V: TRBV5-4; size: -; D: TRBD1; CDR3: CASSSGQGAYNEQFF; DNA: TGTGCCAGCAGCTCGGGACAGGGAGCTTACAATGAGCAGTTCTTC
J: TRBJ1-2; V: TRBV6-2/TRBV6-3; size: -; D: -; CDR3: CASSTYGVYGYTF; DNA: TGTGCCAGCAGTACTTATGGGGTCTATGGCTACACCTTC
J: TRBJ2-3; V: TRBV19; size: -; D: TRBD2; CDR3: CASRLAGVLTDTQYF; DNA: TGTGCCAGTAGACTCGCGGGGGTCCTCACAGATACGCAGTATTTT